The clone carrying this T cell receptor beta chain was detected ten times or more. Its antigen is unidentified. Germline V gene lookup returns CDR1 WNHNN and CDR2 SYGVQD (reference sequence). V was trimmed by 1 base and J by 3 bases, leaving 9 bases between them. The CDR3 has 15 residues. The entry originates in a study of T cells in Graves' hyperthyroidism and ophthalmopathy. Study-level points and caveats: A 13 V-J signature model discriminated ophthalmopathy versus stable hyperthyroidism.

TCR beta CDR3 regions were amplified from RNA transcripts. Primed by the HTBI set, a first-round RT-PCR was run on the TCR CDR3. TCRdb recomputed calls from the multiplex PCR reads with MiXCR, one row per CDR3 protein. In the table there are approximately 480,000 distinct CDR3 sequences, 20% to 25% of which are singletons. This receptor was obtained from a man between 18 and 29 years old with Graves' hyperthyroidism. Sequenced input: blood. V usage is TRBV10-1 and J usage is TRBJ2-2; no definite D call. CDR3 DNA sequence: TGCGCCAGCAGTGAGTTAGGGCTGGACACCGGGGAGCTGTTTTTT. Translated: CASSELGLDTGELFF.